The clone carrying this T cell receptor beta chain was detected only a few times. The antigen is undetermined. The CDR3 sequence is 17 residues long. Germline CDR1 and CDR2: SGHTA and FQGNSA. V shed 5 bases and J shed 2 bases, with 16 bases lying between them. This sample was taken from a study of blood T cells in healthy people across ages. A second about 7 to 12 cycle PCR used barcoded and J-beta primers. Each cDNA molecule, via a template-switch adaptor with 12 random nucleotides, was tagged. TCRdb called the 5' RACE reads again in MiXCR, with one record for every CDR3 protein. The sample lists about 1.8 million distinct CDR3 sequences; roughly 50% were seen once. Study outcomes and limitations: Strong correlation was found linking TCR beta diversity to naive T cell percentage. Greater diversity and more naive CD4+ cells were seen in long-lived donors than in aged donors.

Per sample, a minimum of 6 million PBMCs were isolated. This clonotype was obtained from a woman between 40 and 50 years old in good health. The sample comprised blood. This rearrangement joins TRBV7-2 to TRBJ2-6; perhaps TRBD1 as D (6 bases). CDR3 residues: CASSPTRTGTGANVLTF. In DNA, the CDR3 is TGTGCCAGCAGCCCAACCCGTACAGGGACTGGGGCCAACGTCCTGACTTTC.